This T cell receptor beta chain was identified during a study of shared clonotypes between healthy human individuals. Libraries were prepared by immunoSEQ multiplex PCR; TCRdb keeps only in-frame clonotypes and omits some of them. The sample contains 980,000 or so clones, around three quarters of which appear only once. This clone was seen a few times. Both subsets, CD45RA+ naive and CD45RA-negative memory, were split from the CD4+ cells. There are 15 residues in the CDR3. J was trimmed by 6 bases and V by 1 base; bases with no gene match: 5. In germline, CDR1 is SGHDT, CDR2 YYEEEE. This receptor was identified in a man aged 18 to 29 in good health. Material: memory CD4+ T cells sorted from blood. Indicated subset: CD45RA-negative fraction. The rearrangement uses TRBV5-6 and TRBJ2-7, with TRBD2 matching 12 bases. The CDR3 nucleotides are TGTGCCAGCAGCTTGCGAAGACTAGCGGGGGCCGAGCAGTACTTC. As protein: CASSLRRLAGAEQYF. The full variable domain, in which reference TRBV5-6 and TRBJ2-7 provide the parts outside the CDR3, is DAGVTQSPTHLIKTRGQQVTLRCSPKSGHDTVSWYQQALGQGPQFIFQYYEEEERQRGNFPDRFSGHQFPNYSSELNVNALLLGDSALYLCASSLRRLAGAEQYFGPGTRLTVT.